Given below is one T cell receptor beta chain in context. The antigen is unknown. This sample is drawn from a study of OX40 agonist ivuxolimab in advanced cancers. Study-wide context: The dose of intravenous ivuxolimab that patients received every 2 weeks ranged from 0.01 to 10 mg/kg. Mean age approximately 66 years, range roughly 23 to 79; around 80% male.

Assay: immunoSEQ multiplex PCR; the TCRdb copy retains only in-frame clones and omits some. The sample yields 45,000 or so clones, around 84% seen once. Study results and caveats: The authors did not determine the antigen specificity of the expanded peripheral T cells.

CDR3 length: 17 amino acids. Deletions cut 0 bases from V and 8 bases from J, with 20 bases between. Germline CDR1 is SGHDT and CDR2 is YYEEEE. The rearrangement joins TRBV5-6 to TRBJ1-4, with a weak D call TRBD1 (6 bases). The material was CD4+ or CD8+ T cells sorted from blood, obtained in a trial of the OX40 agonist ivuxolimab. The clonotype was recovered from an adult with an advanced solid tumor such as melanoma, head and neck, liver or kidney cancer. The CDR3: CASSLASRAGAREKLFF. DNA of the CDR3: TGTGCCAGCAGCTTGGCCAGTCGGGCAGGGGCAAGAGAAAAACTGTTTTTT.